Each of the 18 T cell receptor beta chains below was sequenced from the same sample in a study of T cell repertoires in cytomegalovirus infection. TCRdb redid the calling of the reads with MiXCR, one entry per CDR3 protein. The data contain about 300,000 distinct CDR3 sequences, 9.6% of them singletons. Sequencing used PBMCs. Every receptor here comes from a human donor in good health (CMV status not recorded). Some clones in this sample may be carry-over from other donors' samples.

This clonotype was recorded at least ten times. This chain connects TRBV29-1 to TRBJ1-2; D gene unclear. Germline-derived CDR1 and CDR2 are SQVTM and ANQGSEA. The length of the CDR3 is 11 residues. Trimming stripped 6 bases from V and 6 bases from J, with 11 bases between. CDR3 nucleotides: TGCAGCGTGGAATTCAGGAATGGCTACACCTTC. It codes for CSVEFRNGYTF.

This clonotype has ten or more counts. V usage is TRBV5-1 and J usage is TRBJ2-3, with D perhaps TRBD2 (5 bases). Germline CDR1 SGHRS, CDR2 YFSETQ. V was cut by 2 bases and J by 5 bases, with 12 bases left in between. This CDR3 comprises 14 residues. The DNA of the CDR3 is TGCGCCAGCAGCTTCCCGAATGAGGGAGATACGCAGTATTTT. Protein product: CASSFPNEGDTQYF.

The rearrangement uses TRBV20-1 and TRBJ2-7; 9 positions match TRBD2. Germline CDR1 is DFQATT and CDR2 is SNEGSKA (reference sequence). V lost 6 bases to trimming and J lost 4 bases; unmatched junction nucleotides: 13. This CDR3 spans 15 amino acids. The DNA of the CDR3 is TGCAGTGCCGAAACTACGACTAGCGGCAGTTACGAGCAGTACTTC. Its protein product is CSAETTTSGSYEQYF.

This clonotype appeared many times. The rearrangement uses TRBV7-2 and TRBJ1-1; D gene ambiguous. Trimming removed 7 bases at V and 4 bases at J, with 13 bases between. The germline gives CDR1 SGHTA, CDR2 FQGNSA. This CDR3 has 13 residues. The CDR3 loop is CASNPFGTTEAFF. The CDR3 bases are TGTGCCAGCAACCCTTTCGGAACCACTGAAGCTTTCTTT. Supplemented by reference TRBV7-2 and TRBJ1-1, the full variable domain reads GAGVSQSPSNKVTEKGKDVELRCDPISGHTALYWYRQSLGQGLEFLIYFQGNSAPDKSGLPSDRFSAERTGGSVSTLTIQRTQQEDSAVYLCASNPFGTTEAFFGQGTRLTVV.

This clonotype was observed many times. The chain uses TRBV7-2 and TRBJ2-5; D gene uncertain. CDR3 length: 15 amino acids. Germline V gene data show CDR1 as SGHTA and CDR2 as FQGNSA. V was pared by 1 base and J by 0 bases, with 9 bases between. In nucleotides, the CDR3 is TGTGCCAGCAGCTTAGTAGGCGTGTACCAAGAGACCCAGTACTTC. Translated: CASSLVGVYQETQYF.

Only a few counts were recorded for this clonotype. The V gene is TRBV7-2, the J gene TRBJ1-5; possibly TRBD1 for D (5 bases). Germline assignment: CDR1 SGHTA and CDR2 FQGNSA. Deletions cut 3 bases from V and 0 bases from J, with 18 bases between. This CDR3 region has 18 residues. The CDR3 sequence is CASSFRVGGTSSNQPQHF. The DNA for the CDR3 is TGTGCCAGCAGCTTTAGGGTGGGGGGGACCAGTAGCAATCAGCCCCAGCATTTT.

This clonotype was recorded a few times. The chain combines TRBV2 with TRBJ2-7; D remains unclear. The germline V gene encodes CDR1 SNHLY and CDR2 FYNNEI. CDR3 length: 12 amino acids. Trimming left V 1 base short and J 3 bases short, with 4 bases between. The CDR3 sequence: CASSEVYYEQYV. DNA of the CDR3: TGTGCCAGCAGTGAAGTGTACTACGAGCAGTACGTC.

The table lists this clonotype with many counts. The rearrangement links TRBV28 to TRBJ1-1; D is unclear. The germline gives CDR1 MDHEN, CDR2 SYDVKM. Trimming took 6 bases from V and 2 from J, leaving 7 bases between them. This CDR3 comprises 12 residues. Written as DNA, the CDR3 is TGTGCCAGCAGGGCGGTAAACACTGAAGCTTTCTTT. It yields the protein CASRAVNTEAFF.

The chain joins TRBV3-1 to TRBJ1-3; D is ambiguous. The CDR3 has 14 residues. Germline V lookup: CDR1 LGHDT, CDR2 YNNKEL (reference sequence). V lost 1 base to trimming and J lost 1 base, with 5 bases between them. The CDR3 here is CASSQGGSGNTIYF. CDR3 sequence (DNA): TGTGCCAGCAGCCAAGGGGGATCTGGAAACACCATATATTTT. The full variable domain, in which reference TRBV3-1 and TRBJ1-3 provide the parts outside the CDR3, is DTAVSQTPKYLVTQMGNDKSIKCEQNLGHDTMYWYKQDSKKFLKIMFSYNNKELIINETVPNRFSPKSPDKAHLNLHINSLELGDSAVYFCASSQGGSGNTIYFGEGSWLTVV.

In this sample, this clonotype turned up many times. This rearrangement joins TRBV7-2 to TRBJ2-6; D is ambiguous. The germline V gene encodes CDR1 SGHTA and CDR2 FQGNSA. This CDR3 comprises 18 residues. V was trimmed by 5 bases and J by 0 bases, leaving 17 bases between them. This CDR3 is CASSRASTQNSGANVLTF. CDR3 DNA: TGTGCCAGCAGCCGAGCCTCTACACAGAACTCTGGGGCCAACGTCCTGACTTTC.

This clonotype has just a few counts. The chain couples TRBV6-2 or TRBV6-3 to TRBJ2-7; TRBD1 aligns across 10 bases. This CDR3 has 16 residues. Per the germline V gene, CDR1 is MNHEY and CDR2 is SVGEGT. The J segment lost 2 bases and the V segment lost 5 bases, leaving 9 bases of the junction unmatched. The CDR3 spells CASSDGYGTGAYEQYV. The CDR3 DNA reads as TGTGCCAGCAGTGATGGGTATGGGACAGGGGCCTACGAGCAGTACGTC.

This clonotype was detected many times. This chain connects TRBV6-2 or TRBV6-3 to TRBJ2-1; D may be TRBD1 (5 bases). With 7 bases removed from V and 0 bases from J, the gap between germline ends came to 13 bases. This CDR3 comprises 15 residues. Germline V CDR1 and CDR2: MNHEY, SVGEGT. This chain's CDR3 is CASTKQESSYNEQFF. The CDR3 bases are TGTGCCAGCACTAAACAGGAAAGCTCCTACAATGAGCAGTTCTTC.

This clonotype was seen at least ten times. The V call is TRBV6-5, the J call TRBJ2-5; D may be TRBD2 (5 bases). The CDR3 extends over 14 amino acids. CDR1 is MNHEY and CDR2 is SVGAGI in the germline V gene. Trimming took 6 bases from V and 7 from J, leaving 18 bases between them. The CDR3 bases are TGTGCCAGCAGCCTGGACTCGACGTCCGGGACCCAGTACTTC. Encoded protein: CASSLDSTSGTQYF.

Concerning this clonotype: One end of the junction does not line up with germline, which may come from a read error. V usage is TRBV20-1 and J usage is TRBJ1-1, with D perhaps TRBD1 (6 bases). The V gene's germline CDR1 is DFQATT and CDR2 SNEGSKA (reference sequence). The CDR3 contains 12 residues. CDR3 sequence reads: CSASASGAEALF. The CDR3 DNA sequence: TGCAGTGCTTCTGCATCAGGGGCTGAAGCTCTCTTT.

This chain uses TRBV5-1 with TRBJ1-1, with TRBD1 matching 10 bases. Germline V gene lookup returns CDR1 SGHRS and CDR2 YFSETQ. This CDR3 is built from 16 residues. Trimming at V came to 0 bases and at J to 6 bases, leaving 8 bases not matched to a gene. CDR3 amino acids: CASSLGHGTGAAEAFF. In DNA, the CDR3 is TGCGCCAGCAGCTTGGGCCATGGGACAGGGGCAGCTGAAGCTTTCTTT. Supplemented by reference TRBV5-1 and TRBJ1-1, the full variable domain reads KAGVTQTPRYLIKTRGQQVTLSCSPISGHRSVSWYQQTPGQGLQFLFEYFSETQRNKGNFPGRFSGRQFSNSRSEMNVSTLELGDSALYLCASSLGHGTGAAEAFFGQGTRLTVV.

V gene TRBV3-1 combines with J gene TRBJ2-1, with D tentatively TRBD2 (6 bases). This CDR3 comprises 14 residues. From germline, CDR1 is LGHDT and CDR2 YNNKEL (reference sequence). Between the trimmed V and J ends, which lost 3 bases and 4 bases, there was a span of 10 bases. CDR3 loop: CASSQAGRYNEQFF. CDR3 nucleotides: TGTGCCAGCAGCCAGGCGGGGCGGTACAATGAGCAGTTCTTC.

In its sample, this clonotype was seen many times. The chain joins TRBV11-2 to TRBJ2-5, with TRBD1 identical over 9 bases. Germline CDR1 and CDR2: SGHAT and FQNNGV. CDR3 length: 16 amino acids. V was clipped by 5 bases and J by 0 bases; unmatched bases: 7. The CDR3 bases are TGTGCCAGCAGCCTACACCGGGACAGGGACCAAGAGACCCAGTACTTC. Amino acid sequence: CASSLHRDRDQETQYF.

The CDR3 loop is CSVEDGQGTYNEQFF. DNA for the CDR3: TGCAGCGTTGAAGACGGACAGGGAACCTACAATGAGCAGTTCTTC. V is TRBV29-1 and J is TRBJ2-1; TRBD1 matches at 8 bases. J was trimmed by 2 bases and V by 0 bases; bases with no gene match: 3. Germline CDR1 reads SQVTM; CDR2 reads ANQGSEA. CDR3 length: 15 residues.